This entry concerns a single TCR beta chain. Its specificity is unknown. Blood replicates held 0.5 ug DNA, tumor or normal breast approximately 1.5 ug, two each. Sequenced by immunoSEQ multiplex PCR; TCRdb stores in-frame clones only, minus some. The sample contains about 63,000 clones, over 65% of which appear only once. This entry comes from a study of early stage breast cancer tumors. In the study overall: ER+/PR+/HER2- status applied to about 70% of the 16 invasive breast tumors. Each sample averaged approximately 9.8-fold read coverage.

Regarding the study as a whole: Tumors had approximately 2.7-fold higher T cell density and higher clonality than adjacent normal breast tissue.

This TCR was sampled from a person in their thirties with breast cancer. Sequencing used blood.

The CDR3 loop reads CASSLSSFPMNTEAFF. The CDR3 DNA sequence: TGTGCCAGCAGCTTAAGTAGTTTCCCCATGAACACTGAAGCTTTCTTT. J is TRBJ1-1 and V is TRBV7-8; D call uncertain. Germline V gene data show CDR1 as SGHVS and CDR2 as FQNEAQ. This CDR3 comprises 16 residues. V dropped 2 bases and J dropped 0 bases, with 13 bases sitting between them.